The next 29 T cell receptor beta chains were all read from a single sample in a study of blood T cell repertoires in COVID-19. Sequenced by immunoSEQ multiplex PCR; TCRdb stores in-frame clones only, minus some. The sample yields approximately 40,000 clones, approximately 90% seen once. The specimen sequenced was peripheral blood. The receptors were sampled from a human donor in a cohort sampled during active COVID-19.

The CDR3 DNA sequence: TGTGCCAGCAGCTTACGCTCTGGAAACACCATATATTTT. It is translated as CASSLRSGNTIYF. The chain has TRBV7-8 and TRBJ1-3; no firm D call. This CDR3 comprises 13 residues. The V gene lost 2 bases and the J gene lost 0 bases, with 2 bases spanning the gap. Germline V gene data show CDR1 as SGHVS and CDR2 as FQNEAQ.

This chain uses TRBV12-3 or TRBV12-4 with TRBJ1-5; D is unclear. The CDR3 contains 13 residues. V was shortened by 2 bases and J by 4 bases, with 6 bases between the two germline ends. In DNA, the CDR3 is TGTGCCAGCAGTTTAAGAGGGAATCAGCCCCAGCATTTT. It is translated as CASSLRGNQPQHF.

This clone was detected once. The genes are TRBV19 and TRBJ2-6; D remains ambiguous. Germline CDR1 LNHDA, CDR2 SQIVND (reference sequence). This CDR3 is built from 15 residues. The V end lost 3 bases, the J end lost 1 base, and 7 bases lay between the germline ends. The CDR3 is CASSIQTSGANVLTF. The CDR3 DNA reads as TGTGCCAGTAGTATCCAGACTTCTGGGGCCAACGTCCTGACTTTC.

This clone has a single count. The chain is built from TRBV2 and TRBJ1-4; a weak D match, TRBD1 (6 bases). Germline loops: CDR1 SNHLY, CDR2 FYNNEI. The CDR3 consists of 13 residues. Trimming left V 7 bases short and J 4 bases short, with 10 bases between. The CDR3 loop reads CASITGLNEKLFF. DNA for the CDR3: TGTGCCAGCATAACAGGGCTTAATGAAAAACTGTTTTTT. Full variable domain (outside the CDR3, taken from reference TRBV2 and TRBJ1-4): EPEVTQTPSHQVTQMGQEVILRCVPISNHLYFYWYRQILGQKVEFLVSFYNNEISEKSEIFDDQFSVERPDGSNFTLKIRSTKLEDSAMYFCASITGLNEKLFFGSGTQLSVL.

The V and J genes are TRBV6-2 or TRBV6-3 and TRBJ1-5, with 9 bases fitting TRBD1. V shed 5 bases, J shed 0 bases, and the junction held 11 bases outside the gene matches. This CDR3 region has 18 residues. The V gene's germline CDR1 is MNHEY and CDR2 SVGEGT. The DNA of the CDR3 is TGTGCCAGCAGTGGCGGGACAGGGTTACTATATAGCAATCAGCCCCAGCATTTT. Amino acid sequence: CASSGGTGLLYSNQPQHF.

CDR3 DNA: TGCGCCAGCAGTGAGGGGGCGGGAGAGACCCAGTACTTC. Protein: CASSEGAGETQYF. The chain carries TRBV5-1 and TRBJ2-5, with 7 bases lining up with TRBD1. V lost 5 bases, J lost 4 bases, and 5 bases stayed unmatched. Germline values: CDR1 SGHRS, CDR2 YFSETQ. The CDR3 loop spans 13 amino acids.

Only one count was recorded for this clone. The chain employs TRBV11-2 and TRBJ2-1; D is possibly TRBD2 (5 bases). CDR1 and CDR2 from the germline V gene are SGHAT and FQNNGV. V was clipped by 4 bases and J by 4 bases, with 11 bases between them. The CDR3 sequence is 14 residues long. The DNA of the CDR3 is TGTGCCAGCAGCTCACAAGGACTGTACAATGAGCAGTTCTTC. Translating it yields CASSSQGLYNEQFF. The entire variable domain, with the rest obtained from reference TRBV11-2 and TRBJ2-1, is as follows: EAGVAQSPRYKIIEKRQSVAFWCNPISGHATLYWYQQILGQGPKLLIQFQNNGVVDDSQLPKDRFSAERLKGVDSTLKIQPAKLEDSAVYLCASSSQGLYNEQFFGPGTRLTVL.

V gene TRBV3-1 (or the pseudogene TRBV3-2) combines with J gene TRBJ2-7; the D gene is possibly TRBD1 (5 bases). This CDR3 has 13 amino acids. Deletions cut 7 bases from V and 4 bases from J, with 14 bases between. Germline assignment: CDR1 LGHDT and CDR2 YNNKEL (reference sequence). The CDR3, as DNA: TGTGCCAGCACCAAAGGACAAGATTACGAGCAGTACTTC. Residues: CASTKGQDYEQYF.

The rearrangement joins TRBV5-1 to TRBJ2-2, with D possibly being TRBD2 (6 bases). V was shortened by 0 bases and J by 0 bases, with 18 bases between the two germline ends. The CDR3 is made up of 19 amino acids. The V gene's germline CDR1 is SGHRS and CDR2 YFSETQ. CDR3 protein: CASSLAYGGLVANTGELFF. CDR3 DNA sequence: TGCGCCAGCAGCTTGGCATACGGGGGACTTGTCGCGAACACCGGGGAGCTGTTTTTT.

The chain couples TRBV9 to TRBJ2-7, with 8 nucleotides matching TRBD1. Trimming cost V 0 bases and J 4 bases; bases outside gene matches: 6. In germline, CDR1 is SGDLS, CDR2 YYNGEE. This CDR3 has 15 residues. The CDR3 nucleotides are TGTGCCAGCAGCGTAGGTCAGGGGGCTGTTTACGAGCAGTACTTC. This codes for CASSVGQGAVYEQYF.

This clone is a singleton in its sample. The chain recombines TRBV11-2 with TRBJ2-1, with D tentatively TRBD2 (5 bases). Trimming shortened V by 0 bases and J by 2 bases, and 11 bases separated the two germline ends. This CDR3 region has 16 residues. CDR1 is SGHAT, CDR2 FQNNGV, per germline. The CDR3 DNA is TGTGCCAGCAGCTTAGATCCTAGCTCCCCCTACAATGAGCAGTTCTTC. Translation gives CASSLDPSSPYNEQFF.

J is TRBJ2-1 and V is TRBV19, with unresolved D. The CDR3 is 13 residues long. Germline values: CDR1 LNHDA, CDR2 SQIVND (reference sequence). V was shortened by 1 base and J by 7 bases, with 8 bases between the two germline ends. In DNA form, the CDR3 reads TGTGCCAGTAGTATAGGAGCTTCGAATGAGCAGTTCTTC. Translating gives CASSIGASNEQFF. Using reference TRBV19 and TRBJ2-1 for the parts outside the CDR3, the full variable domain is DGGITQSPKYLFRKEGQNVTLSCEQNLNHDAMYWYRQDPGQGLRLIYYSQIVNDFQKGDIAEGYSVSREKKESFPLTVTSAQKNPTAFYLCASSIGASNEQFFGPGTRLTVL.

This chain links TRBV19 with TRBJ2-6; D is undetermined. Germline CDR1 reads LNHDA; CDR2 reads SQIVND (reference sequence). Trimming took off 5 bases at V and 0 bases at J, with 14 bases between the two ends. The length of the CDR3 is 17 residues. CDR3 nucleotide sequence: TGTGCCAGTAGTCCAGCCCTCAGGCCCTCTGGGGCCAACGTCCTGACTTTC. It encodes CASSPALRPSGANVLTF.

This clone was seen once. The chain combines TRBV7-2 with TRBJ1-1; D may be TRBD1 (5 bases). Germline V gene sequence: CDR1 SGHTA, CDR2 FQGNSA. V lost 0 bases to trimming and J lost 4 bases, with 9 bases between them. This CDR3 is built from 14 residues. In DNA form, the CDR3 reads TGTGCCAGCAGCTTAGCTTCGGGGGTCACTGAAGCTTTCTTT. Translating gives CASSLASGVTEAFF.

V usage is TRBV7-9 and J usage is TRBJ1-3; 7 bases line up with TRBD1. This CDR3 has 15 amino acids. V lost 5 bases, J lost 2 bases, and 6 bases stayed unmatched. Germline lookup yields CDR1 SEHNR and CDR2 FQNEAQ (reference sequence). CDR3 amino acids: CASSVNRGTGNTIYF. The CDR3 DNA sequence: TGTGCCAGCAGCGTCAACAGGGGAACTGGAAACACCATATATTTT.

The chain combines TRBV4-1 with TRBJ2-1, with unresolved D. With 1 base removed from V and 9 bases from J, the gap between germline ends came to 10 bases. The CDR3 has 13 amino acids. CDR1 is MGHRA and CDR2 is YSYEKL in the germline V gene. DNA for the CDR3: TGCGCCAGCAGCCAAGCGGCGTCAGGTGAGCAGTTCTTC. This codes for CASSQAASGEQFF.

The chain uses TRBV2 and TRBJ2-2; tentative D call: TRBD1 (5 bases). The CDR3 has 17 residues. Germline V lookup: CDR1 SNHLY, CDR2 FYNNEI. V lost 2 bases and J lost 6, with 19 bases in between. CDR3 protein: CASSEYSSLGAPGELFF. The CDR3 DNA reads TGTGCCAGCAGTGAATACTCATCTCTAGGGGCTCCCGGGGAGCTGTTTTTT.

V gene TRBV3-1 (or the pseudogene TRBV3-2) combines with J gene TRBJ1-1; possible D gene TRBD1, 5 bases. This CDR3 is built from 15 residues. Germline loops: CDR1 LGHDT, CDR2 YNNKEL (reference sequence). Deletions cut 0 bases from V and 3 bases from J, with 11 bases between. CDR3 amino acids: CASSQDNGRDTEAFF. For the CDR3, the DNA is TGTGCCAGCAGCCAAGATAATGGCAGGGACACTGAAGCTTTCTTT.

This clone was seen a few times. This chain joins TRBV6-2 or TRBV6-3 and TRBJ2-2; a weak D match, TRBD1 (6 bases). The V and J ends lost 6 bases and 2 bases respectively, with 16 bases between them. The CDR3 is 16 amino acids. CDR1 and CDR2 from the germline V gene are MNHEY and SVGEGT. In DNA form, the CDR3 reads TGTGCCAGCAGCCCTCTCAGAGGGGGAAACACCGGGGAGCTGTTTTTT. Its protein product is CASSPLRGGNTGELFF.

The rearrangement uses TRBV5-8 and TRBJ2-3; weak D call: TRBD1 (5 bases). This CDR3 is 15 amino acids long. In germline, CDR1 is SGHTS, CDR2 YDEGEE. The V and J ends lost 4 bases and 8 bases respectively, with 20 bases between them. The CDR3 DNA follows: TGTGCCAGCAGCCGACGACAGCCGTCTTTTTCTACGCAGTATTTT. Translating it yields CASSRRQPSFSTQYF.

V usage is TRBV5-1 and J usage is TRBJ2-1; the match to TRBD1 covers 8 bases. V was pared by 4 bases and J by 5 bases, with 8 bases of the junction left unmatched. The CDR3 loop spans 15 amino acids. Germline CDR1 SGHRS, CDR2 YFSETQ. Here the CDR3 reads CASSAQGAINNEQFF. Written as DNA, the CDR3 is TGCGCCAGCAGCGCCCAGGGGGCGATTAACAATGAGCAGTTCTTC.

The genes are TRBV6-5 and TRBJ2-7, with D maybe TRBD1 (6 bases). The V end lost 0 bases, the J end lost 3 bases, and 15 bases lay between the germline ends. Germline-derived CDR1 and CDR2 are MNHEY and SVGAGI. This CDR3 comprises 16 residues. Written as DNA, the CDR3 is TGTGCCAGCAGTTACTCGAGGGGCAGGGGCCTCTACGAGCAGTACTTC. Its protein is CASSYSRGRGLYEQYF.

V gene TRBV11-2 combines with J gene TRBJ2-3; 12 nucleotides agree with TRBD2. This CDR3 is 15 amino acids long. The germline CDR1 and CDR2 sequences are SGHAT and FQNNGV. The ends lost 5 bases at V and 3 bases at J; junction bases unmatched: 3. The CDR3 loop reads CASSALAGGTDTQYF. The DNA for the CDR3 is TGTGCCAGCAGCGCACTAGCGGGGGGTACAGATACGCAGTATTTT.

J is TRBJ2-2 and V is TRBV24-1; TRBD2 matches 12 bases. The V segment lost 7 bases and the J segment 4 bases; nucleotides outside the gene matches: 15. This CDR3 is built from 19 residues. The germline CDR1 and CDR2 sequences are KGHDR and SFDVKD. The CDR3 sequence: CATSPGGLAGGLSTGELFF. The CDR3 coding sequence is TGTGCCACCAGCCCCGGGGGGCTAGCGGGGGGGCTGAGCACCGGGGAGCTGTTTTTT.

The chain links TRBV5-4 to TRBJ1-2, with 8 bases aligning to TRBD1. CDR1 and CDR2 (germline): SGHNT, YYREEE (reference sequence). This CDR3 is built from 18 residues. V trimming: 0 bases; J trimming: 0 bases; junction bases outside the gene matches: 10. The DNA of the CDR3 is TGTGCCAGCAGCTTGGCCCAGGGGACAGGACTTACTAACTATGGCTACACCTTC. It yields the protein CASSLAQGTGLTNYGYTF.

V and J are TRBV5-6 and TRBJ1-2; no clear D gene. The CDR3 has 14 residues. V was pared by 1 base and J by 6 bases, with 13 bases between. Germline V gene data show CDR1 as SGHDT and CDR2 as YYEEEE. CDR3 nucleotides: TGTGCCAGCAGCTTGATGGGCAGGCCGGATGGCTACACCTTC. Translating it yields CASSLMGRPDGYTF.

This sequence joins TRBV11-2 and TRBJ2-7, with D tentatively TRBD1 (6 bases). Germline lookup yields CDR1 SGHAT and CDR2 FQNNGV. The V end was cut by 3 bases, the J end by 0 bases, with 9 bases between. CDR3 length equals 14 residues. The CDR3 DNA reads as TGTGCCAGCAGCTTGCAGGGGATCTCCTACGAGCAGTACTTC. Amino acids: CASSLQGISYEQYF.

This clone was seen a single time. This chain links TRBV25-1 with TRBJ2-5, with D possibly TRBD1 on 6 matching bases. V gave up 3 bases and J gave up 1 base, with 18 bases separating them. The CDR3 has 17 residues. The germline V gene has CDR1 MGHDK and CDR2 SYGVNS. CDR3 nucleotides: TGTGCCAGCAGTGACCCTTCCTCAGGGGACCCCCAAGAGACCCAGTACTTC. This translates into CASSDPSSGDPQETQYF.

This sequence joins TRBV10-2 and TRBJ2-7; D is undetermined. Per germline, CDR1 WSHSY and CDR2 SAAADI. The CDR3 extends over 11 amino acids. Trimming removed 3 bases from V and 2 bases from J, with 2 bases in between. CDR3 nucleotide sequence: TGCGCCAGCAGTGACGCCTACGAGCAGTACTTC. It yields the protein CASSDAYEQYF.